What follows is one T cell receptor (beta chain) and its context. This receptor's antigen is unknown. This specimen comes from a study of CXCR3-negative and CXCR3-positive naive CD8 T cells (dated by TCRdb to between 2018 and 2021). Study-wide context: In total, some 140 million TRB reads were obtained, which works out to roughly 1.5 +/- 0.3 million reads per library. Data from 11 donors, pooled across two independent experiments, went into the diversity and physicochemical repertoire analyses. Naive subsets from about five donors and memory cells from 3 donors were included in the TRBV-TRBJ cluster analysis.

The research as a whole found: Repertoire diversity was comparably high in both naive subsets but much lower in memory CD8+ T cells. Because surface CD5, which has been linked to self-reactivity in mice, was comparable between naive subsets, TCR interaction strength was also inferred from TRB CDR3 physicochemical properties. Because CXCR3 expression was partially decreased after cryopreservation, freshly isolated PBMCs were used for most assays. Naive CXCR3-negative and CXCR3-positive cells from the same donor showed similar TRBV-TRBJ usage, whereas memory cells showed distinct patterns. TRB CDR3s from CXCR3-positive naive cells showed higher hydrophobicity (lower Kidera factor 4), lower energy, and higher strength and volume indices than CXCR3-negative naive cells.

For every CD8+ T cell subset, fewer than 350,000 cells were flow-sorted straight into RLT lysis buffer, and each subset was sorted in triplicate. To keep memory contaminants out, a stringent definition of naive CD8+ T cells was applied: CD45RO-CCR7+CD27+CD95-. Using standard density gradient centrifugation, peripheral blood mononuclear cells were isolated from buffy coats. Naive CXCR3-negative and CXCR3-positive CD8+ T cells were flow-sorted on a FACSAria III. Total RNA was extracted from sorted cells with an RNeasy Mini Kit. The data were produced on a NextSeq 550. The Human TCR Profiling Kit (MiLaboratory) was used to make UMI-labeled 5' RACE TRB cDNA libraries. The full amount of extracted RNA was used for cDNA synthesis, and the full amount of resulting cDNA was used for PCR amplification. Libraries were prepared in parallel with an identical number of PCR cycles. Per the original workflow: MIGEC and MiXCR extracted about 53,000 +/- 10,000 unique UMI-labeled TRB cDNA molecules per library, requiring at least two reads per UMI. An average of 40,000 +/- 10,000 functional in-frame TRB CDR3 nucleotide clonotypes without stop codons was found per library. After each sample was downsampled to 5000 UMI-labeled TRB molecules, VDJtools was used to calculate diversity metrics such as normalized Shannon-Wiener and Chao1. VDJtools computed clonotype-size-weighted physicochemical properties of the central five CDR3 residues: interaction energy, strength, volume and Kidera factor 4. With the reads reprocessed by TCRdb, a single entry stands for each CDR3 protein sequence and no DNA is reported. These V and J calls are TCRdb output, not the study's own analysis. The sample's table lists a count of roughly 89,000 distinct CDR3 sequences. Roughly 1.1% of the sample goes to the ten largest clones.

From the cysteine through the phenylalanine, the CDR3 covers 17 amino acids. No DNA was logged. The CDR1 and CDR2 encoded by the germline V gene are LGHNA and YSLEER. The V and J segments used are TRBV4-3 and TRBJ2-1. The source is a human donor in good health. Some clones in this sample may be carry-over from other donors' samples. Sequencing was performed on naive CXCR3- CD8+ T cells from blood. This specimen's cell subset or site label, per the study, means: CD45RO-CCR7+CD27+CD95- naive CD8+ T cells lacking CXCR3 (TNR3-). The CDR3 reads CASSQDEDGRPYNEQFF.